This section outlines one TCR beta chain sequence together with its context. This specimen comes from a study of shared clonotypes between healthy human individuals. Study overall: Every donor yielded three CD4 naive, three CD4 memory, two CD8 naive and one CD8 memory plate.

Germline values: CDR1 LNHDA, CDR2 SQIVND (reference sequence). The germline V and J ends were trimmed by 6 bases and 2 bases, with 13 bases remaining between them. This CDR3 is built from 15 residues. CD4+ cells underwent separation, giving CD45RA+ naive and CD45RA-negative memory subsets. Each replicate PCR on the sorted subsets used about 220 ng DNA (approximately 33,000 T cell genomes). Sequenced by immunoSEQ multiplex PCR; TCRdb stores in-frame clones only, minus some. Altogether some 2,100,000 clones are present, approximately 94% being singletons, with the ten largest covering roughly 0.13%. The origin of this receptor is a man between 18 and 35 years old in good health. The material sequenced was naive CD4+ T cells sorted from blood. Subset specified: CD45RA+ positively selected. V is TRBV19 and J is TRBJ2-2, with D possibly matching TRBD2 (5 bases). The CDR3, as DNA: TGTGCCAGTAGGGACTTTGGACTCAACACCGGGGAGCTGTTTTTT. The encoded protein is CASRDFGLNTGELFF. Complete variable domain (other parts from reference TRBV19 and TRBJ2-2): DGGITQSPKYLFRKEGQNVTLSCEQNLNHDAMYWYRQDPGQGLRLIYYSQIVNDFQKGDIAEGYSVSREKKESFPLTVTSAQKNPTAFYLCASRDFGLNTGELFFGEGSRLTVL.